This entry lists 28 T cell receptor beta chains sequenced from one sample in a study of blood T cell repertoires in COVID-19. Measured with immunoSEQ multiplex PCR; TCRdb has only the in-frame clones, and not every one. The top ten clones hold around 3.2% of a sample with 20,000 to 25,000 clones, approximately 91% of them seen once. The sequencing input was peripheral blood. The receptors here all came from a woman in her 70s with active COVID-19.

This rearrangement joins TRBV9 to TRBJ1-2; 12 positions match TRBD1. CDR3 length: 14 amino acids. CDR1 is SGDLS, CDR2 YYNGEE, per germline. V shed 2 bases and J 7 bases; nucleotides not matched to a gene: 3. This chain's CDR3 is CASSVGQGAVGYTF. The CDR3 nucleotides read TGTGCCAGCAGCGTGGGACAGGGGGCGGTTGGCTACACCTTC.

The chain carries TRBV7-2 and TRBJ1-6, with unresolved D. V lost 5 bases and J lost 6, with 5 bases in between. The CDR3 is made up of 12 amino acids. Germline values: CDR1 SGHTA, CDR2 FQGNSA. DNA for the CDR3: TGTGCCAGCAGCCCCCTTAATTCACCCCTCCACTTT. Translation: CASSPLNSPLHF.

The rearrangement joins TRBV5-1 to TRBJ2-7; D ambiguous. Germline assignment: CDR1 SGHRS and CDR2 YFSETQ. CDR3 length: 15 amino acids. V was trimmed by 4 bases and J by 4 bases, leaving 18 bases between them. The DNA for the CDR3 is TGCGCCAGCAGCACCACCTTTATTGGGCGTTACGAGCAGTACTTC. Translating gives CASSTTFIGRYEQYF.

The V call is TRBV7-9, the J call TRBJ1-2; a weak D match, TRBD1 (5 bases). The germline V gene has CDR1 SEHNR and CDR2 FQNEAQ (reference sequence). The CDR3 consists of 15 residues. V was pared by 5 bases and J by 2 bases, with 15 bases between. CDR3 bases: TGTGCCAGCAGCCCGCCAGGCGGACACAACTATGGCTACACCTTC. Encoded protein: CASSPPGGHNYGYTF.

The rearrangement links TRBV10-1 to TRBJ2-3; TRBD1 is a possible D gene (6 bases). CDR3 length equals 15 residues. V dropped 0 bases and J dropped 2 bases, with 9 bases sitting between them. CDR1 is WNHNN, CDR2 SYGVQD, per germline (reference sequence). CDR3 coding DNA: TGCGCCAGCAGTGAGTCCTGGACAGACACAGATACGCAGTATTTT. Its translation: CASSESWTDTDTQYF.

J is TRBJ1-1 and V is TRBV18, with D unresolved. This CDR3 has 15 residues. Germline V lookup: CDR1 KGHSH, CDR2 LQKENI. Deletions cut 0 bases from V and 5 bases from J, with 13 bases between. CDR3 amino acids: CASSPPSGGGTEAFF. The CDR3 DNA reads TGTGCCAGCTCACCACCCAGTGGTGGCGGGACTGAAGCTTTCTTT.

The chain combines TRBV28 with TRBJ1-2; D remains ambiguous. The V gene lost 5 bases and the J gene lost 2 bases, with 15 bases spanning the gap. CDR3 length: 15 amino acids. Germline CDR1 MDHEN, CDR2 SYDVKM. CDR3 loop: CASSPAYSANYGYTF. The CDR3 DNA reads as TGTGCCAGCAGTCCCGCCTACTCCGCAAACTATGGCTACACCTTC.

V gene TRBV11-2 combines with J gene TRBJ1-3, with D possibly TRBD1 on 5 matching bases. The germline V and J ends were trimmed by 3 bases and 0 bases, with 9 bases remaining between them. CDR3 length: 15 amino acids. Germline V lookup: CDR1 SGHAT, CDR2 FQNNGV. The DNA of the CDR3 is TGTGCCAGCAGCTTTACAGGAAGCTCTGGAAACACCATATATTTT. Its translation: CASSFTGSSGNTIYF. Using reference TRBV11-2 and TRBJ1-3 for the parts outside the CDR3, the full variable domain is EAGVAQSPRYKIIEKRQSVAFWCNPISGHATLYWYQQILGQGPKLLIQFQNNGVVDDSQLPKDRFSAERLKGVDSTLKIQPAKLEDSAVYLCASSFTGSSGNTIYFGEGSWLTVV.

The chain employs TRBV29-1 and TRBJ1-1, with 8 positions matching TRBD1. The V gene end was trimmed by 6 bases and the J gene end by 3 bases; junction bases not matched to a gene: 6. CDR3 size: 13 residues. Germline-derived CDR1 and CDR2 are SQVTM and ANQGSEA. CDR3 bases: TGCAGCGTGGGGCAGGGGGCCTACACTGAAGCTTTCTTT. Translated, it gives CSVGQGAYTEAFF.

The rearrangement links TRBV24-1 to TRBJ1-1; tentative D call: TRBD1 (6 bases). This CDR3 is built from 12 residues. V dropped 10 bases and J dropped 3 bases, with 11 bases sitting between them. Per the germline V gene, CDR1 is KGHDR and CDR2 is SFDVKD. In DNA, the CDR3 is TGTGCCACAGGGGGTTACGACACTGAAGCTTTCTTT. Translation: CATGGYDTEAFF.

This clone has only one observation. The gene calls are TRBV4-2 and TRBJ1-6; D remains ambiguous. The germline V gene encodes CDR1 LGHNA and CDR2 YNFKEQ. This CDR3 has 16 residues. The V end was cut by 4 bases, the J end by 0 bases, with 10 bases between. This CDR3 is CASSPEGSSYNSPLHF. The CDR3 DNA sequence: TGTGCCAGCAGCCCCGAAGGGAGCTCCTATAATTCACCCCTCCACTTT.

Concerning this clone: Germline is not matched at one junction end, which may reflect a read error. The V gene is TRBV7-7, the J gene TRBJ2-7; D is ambiguous. The germline V gene encodes CDR1 SSHAT and CDR2 FNYEAQ (reference sequence). CDR3 length: 14 amino acids. CDR3 sequence reads: CASSPQVGSYEQYF. The DNA of the CDR3 is TGTGCTAGCAGCCCTCAGGTTGGCTCCTACGAGCAGTACTTC.

J is TRBJ2-1 and V is TRBV7-8, with 7 bases matching TRBD2. After removal of 1 base from V and 10 bases from J, the junction contained 13 bases not matched to a gene. The CDR3 runs 16 residues. CDR1 is SGHVS and CDR2 is FQNEAQ in the germline V gene. The CDR3 bases are TGTGCCAGCAGCTTAGTCCTAGCGGTTCCTGCGGGGGAGCAGTTCTTC. Its protein is CASSLVLAVPAGEQFF.

The V gene is TRBV11-2, the J gene TRBJ1-5; TRBD1 is a possible D gene (5 bases). The germline gives CDR1 SGHAT, CDR2 FQNNGV. The V end lost 5 bases, the J end lost 5 bases, and 13 bases lay between the germline ends. CDR3 length: 14 amino acids. The CDR3 sequence: CASSAAGDYQPQHF. The CDR3 bases are TGTGCCAGCAGCGCAGCGGGGGATTATCAGCCCCAGCATTTT.

The chain employs TRBV19 and TRBJ2-7, with TRBD2 matching over 8 bases. The V gene's germline CDR1 is LNHDA and CDR2 SQIVND (reference sequence). The CDR3 covers 15 residues. V was pared by 10 bases and J by 4 bases, with 15 bases of the junction left unmatched. This CDR3 is CATSPGGGILYEQYF. CDR3 sequence (DNA): TGTGCCACCTCCCCGGGGGGGGGCATCCTTTACGAGCAGTACTTC.

V usage is TRBV11-2 and J usage is TRBJ2-2; 7 nucleotides agree with TRBD2. The J segment lost 7 bases and the V segment lost 0 bases, leaving 8 bases of the junction unmatched. Germline V lookup: CDR1 SGHAT, CDR2 FQNNGV. CDR3 length: 16 residues. The CDR3 sequence is CASSLEGGLRSGELFF. CDR3 in DNA: TGTGCCAGCAGCTTAGAGGGGGGACTACGAAGCGGGGAGCTGTTTTTT.

This chain's CDR3 is CASSPQGERTEAFF. As DNA, the CDR3 is TGTGCCAGCTCTCCGCAGGGGGAGAGGACTGAAGCTTTCTTT. The V and J genes are TRBV18 and TRBJ1-1; 7 bases are shared with TRBD1. Germline V CDR1 and CDR2: KGHSH, LQKENI. CDR3 length: 14 residues. With V trimmed by 6 bases and J by 5 bases, 9 bases remained unmatched.

The genes are TRBV10-3 and TRBJ2-2; perhaps TRBD2 as D (6 bases). From germline, CDR1 is ENHRY and CDR2 SYGVKD. The V gene lost 5 bases and the J gene lost 4 bases, with 11 bases spanning the gap. The CDR3 totals 14 residues. CDR3 coding DNA: TGTGCCATCAGTCTCGGGGGAGGCACCGGGGAGCTGTTTTTT. This encodes CAISLGGGTGELFF.

This chain connects TRBV5-8 to TRBJ1-6; D may be TRBD1 (5 bases). Germline values: CDR1 SGHTS, CDR2 YDEGEE. V lost 3 bases and J 9 bases, leaving 7 bases between the germline ends. CDR3 length: 12 residues. This CDR3 reads CASSSGLSPLHF. CDR3 nucleotides: TGTGCCAGCAGCTCGGGACTTTCACCCCTCCACTTT. Using reference TRBV5-8 and TRBJ1-6 for the parts outside the CDR3, the full variable domain is EAGVTQSPTHLIKTRGQQATLRCSPISGHTSVYWYQQALGLGLQFLLWYDEGEERNRGNFPPRFSGRQFPNYSSELNVNALELEDSALYLCASSSGLSPLHFGNGTRLTVT.

CDR3 residues: CASSPRSVDYEQYF. CDR3 nucleotides: TGTGCCAGCAGCCCTCGTTCGGTTGACTACGAGCAGTACTTC. J is TRBJ2-7 and V is TRBV3-1 (or the pseudogene TRBV3-2); D gene uncertain. The germline V gene encodes CDR1 LGHDT and CDR2 YNNKEL (reference sequence). CDR3 length: 14 amino acids. Between the trimmed V and J ends, which lost 4 bases and 3 bases, there was a span of 13 bases.

J is TRBJ2-1 and V is TRBV18; D might be TRBD1 (6 bases). Germline V gives CDR1 KGHSH, CDR2 LQKENI. This CDR3 spans 13 amino acids. V shed 5 bases and J shed 14 bases, with 19 bases lying between them. The chain's CDR3 is CASSSDRTGLKFF. CDR3 bases: TGTGCCAGCTCATCCGACAGGACGGGTCTAAAGTTCTTC.

The CDR3 is CASRGTGAISDTQYF. CDR3 sequence (DNA): TGTGCCAGCAGGGGGACAGGCGCTATCTCCGATACGCAGTATTTT. The chain carries TRBV28 and TRBJ2-3, with 8 bases identical to TRBD1. CDR1 is MDHEN, CDR2 SYDVKM, per germline. The junction had 11 bases not matched to a gene; V was cut back by 6 bases and J by 6 bases. The CDR3 has 15 amino acids.

The rearrangement joins TRBV6-2 or TRBV6-3 to TRBJ2-1; TRBD2 matches 10 bases. The V gene's germline CDR1 is MNHEY and CDR2 SVGEGT. The CDR3 has 18 amino acids. The trim removed 2 bases at V and 3 bases at J, leaving 10 bases unmatched. Here the CDR3 reads CASSYEASGRAGYNEQFF. The CDR3 region has the DNA TGTGCCAGCAGTTACGAGGCTAGCGGGAGAGCGGGCTACAATGAGCAGTTCTTC.

This CDR3 reads CASSQDYEGVAFF. Here the CDR3 DNA reads TGCGCCAGCAGCCAAGACTACGAGGGTGTAGCTTTCTTT. The V call is TRBV4-3, the J call TRBJ1-1; D is ambiguous. Germline V gives CDR1 LGHNA, CDR2 YSLEER. Trimming cost V 0 bases and J 10 bases, with 12 bases left between them. The CDR3 totals 13 residues.

This chain connects TRBV7-2 to TRBJ1-5, with 12 bases aligning to TRBD1. The germline V gene has CDR1 SGHTA and CDR2 FQGNSA. V shed 3 bases, J shed 9 bases, and the junction held 3 bases outside the gene matches. The CDR3 consists of 14 residues. CDR3 sequence (DNA): TGTGCCAGCAGCTTGGGACAGGGGGCAGTGCCCCAGCATTTT. It translates to CASSLGQGAVPQHF.

The chain recombines TRBV24-1 with TRBJ2-1, with a possible D match to TRBD1 (6 bases). In germline, CDR1 is KGHDR, CDR2 SFDVKD. V was trimmed by 7 bases and J by 5 bases, leaving 11 bases between them. The CDR3 loop spans 13 amino acids. CDR3 DNA sequence: TGTGCCACCAGCGGGACACCGAACAATGAGCAGTTCTTC. This gives the protein CATSGTPNNEQFF.

V gene TRBV14 combines with J gene TRBJ2-5, with 9 bases aligning to TRBD1. V lost 2 bases and J lost 2; bases outside the gene matches: 3. CDR1 and CDR2 from the germline V gene are SGHDN and FVKESK. This CDR3 is built from 15 residues. CDR3 residues: CASSQWGQGQETQYF. The CDR3 DNA follows: TGTGCCAGCAGCCAATGGGGACAGGGACAAGAGACCCAGTACTTC.

DNA of the CDR3: TGTGCCAGCAGGCGGGAGAATAATTCACCCCTCCACTTT. This encodes CASRRENNSPLHF. The rearrangement uses TRBV2 and TRBJ1-6, with D unclear. CDR1 is SNHLY and CDR2 is FYNNEI in the germline V gene. The germline V and J ends were trimmed by 6 bases and 5 bases, with 8 bases remaining between them. The CDR3 has 13 amino acids.